This TCR beta chain was sequenced in a study of T cell responses to AZD1222 COVID-19 vaccine. Per germline, CDR1 MNHEY and CDR2 SVGAGI. Trimming took 7 bases from V and 4 from J, leaving 9 bases between them. This CDR3 has 12 amino acids. As regards this clone: Antigen: not known.

This table comes from immunoSEQ multiplex PCR, and its TCRdb copy is limited to in-frame clones, with some not included. The sample holds about 86,000 clones, around nine tenths seen once. Overall study results and limits: Clonal diversity may have been underestimated, and the donors were mostly white British, with more females than males.

The chain recombines TRBV6-5 with TRBJ2-3, with D possibly being TRBD2 (5 bases). The sequenced sample was peripheral blood, obtained 28 days after the second AZD1222 dose. The sequence was collected from an adult who received the AZD1222 COVID-19 vaccine. For the CDR3, the DNA is TGTGCCAGCACTGGAGGCGCAGATACGCAGTATTTT. Its protein is CASTGGADTQYF.